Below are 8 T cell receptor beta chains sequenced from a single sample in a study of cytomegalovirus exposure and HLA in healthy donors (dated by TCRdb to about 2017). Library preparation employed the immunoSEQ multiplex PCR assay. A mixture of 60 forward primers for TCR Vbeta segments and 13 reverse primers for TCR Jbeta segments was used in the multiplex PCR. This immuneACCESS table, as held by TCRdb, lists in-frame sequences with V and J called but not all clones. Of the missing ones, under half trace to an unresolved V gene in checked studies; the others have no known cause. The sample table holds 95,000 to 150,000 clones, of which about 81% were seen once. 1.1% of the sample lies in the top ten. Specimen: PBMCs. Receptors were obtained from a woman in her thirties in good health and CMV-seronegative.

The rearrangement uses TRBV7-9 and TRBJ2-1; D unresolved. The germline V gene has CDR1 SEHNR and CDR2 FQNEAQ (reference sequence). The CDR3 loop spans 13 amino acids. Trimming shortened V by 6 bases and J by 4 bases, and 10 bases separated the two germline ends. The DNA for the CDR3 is TGTGCCAGCAGTCGACTGGAATACAATGAGCAGTTCTTC. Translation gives CASSRLEYNEQFF.

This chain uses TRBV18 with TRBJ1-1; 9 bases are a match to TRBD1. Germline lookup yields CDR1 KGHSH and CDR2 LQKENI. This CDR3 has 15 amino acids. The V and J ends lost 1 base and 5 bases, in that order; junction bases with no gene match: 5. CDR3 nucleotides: TGTGCCAGCTCACCACAAACAGGGGGCAGTACTGAAGCTTTCTTT. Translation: CASSPQTGGSTEAFF.

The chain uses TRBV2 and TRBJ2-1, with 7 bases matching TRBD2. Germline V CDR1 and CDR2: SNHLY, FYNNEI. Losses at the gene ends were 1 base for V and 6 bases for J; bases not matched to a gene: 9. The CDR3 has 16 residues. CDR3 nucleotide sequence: TGTGCCAGCAGTGAAGTAAAGGCTAGCGGTCTCAATGAGCAGTTCTTC. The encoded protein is CASSEVKASGLNEQFF.

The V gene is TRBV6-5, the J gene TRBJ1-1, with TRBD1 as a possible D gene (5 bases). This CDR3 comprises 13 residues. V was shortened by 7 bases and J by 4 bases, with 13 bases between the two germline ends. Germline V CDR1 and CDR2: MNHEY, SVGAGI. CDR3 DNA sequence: TGTGCCAGCACCTTCAAAAGGGGCACTGAAGCTTTCTTT. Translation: CASTFKRGTEAFF.

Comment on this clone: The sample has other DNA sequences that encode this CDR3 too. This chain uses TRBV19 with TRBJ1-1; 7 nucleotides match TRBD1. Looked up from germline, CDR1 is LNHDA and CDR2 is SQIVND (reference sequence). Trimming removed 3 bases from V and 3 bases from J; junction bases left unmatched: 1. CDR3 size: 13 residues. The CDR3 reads CASSITGDTEAFF. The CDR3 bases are TGTGCCAGTAGTATTACAGGGGACACTGAAGCTTTCTTT.

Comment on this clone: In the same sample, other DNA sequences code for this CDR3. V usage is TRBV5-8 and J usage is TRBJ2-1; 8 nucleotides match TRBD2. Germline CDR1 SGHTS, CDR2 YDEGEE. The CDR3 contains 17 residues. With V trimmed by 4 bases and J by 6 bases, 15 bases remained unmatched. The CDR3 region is CASSQSPGLAGGNEQFF. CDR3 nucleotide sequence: TGTGCCAGCAGCCAGAGCCCGGGACTGGCGGGGGGCAATGAGCAGTTCTTC. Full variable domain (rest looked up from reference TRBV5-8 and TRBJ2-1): EAGVTQSPTHLIKTRGQQATLRCSPISGHTSVYWYQQALGLGLQFLLWYDEGEERNRGNFPPRFSGRQFPNYSSELNVNALELEDSALYLCASSQSPGLAGGNEQFFGPGTRLTVL.

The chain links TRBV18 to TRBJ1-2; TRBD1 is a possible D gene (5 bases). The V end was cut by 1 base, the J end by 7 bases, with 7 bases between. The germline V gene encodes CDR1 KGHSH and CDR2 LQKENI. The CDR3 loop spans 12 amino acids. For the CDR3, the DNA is TGTGCCAGCTCACCACAGACAGCTGGCTACACCTTC. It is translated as CASSPQTAGYTF. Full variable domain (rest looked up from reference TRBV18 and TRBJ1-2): NAGVMQNPRHLVRRRGQEARLRCSPMKGHSHVYWYRQLPEEGLKFMVYLQKENIIDESGMPKERFSAEFPKEGPSILRIQQVVRGDSAAYFCASSPQTAGYTFGSGTRLTVV.

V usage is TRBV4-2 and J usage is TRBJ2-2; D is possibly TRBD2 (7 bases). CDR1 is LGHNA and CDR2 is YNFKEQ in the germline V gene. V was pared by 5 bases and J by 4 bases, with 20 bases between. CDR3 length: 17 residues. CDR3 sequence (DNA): TGTGCCAGCAGCGCGAGGGGGGGCAGATCGACCACCGGGGAGCTGTTTTTT. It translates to CASSARGGRSTTGELFF.